The present T cell receptor (beta chain) was sequenced within a study of blood T cell repertoires in COVID-19 (dated by TCRdb to 2020 to 2022). Describing the broader study: Collaborator samples came from the United States, Italy and Spain and covered acute and convalescent phases of COVID-19. The prospective study material was composed of cDNA or gDNA derived from T cells, B-cell-depleted T cells, or PBMCs. The dataset comprised deeply sampled blood TCRbeta repertoires from subjects exposed to, actively infected with, or recovered from COVID-19. A freely available public database, intended as a resource for researchers studying the immune response to SARS-CoV-2, is where the repertoires were released. Samples came from the ongoing ImmuneRACE study (first 160 participants) plus 1,254 subjects from 6 global collaborators. The sample metadata nearly always contained a de-identified subject ID, COVID-19 status, age in years and sex. Where available, HLA class I and class II types were taken from metadata supplied by the sample provider and were not determined by assay-based typing. Results the study describes overall, beyond this receptor: How much clinical and demographic metadata was included differed by source and by participant, and the metadata was provided uncurated.

V is pruned by 9 bases and J by 9 bases, leaving 6 bases of the junction without a gene match. The CDR3 starts with the cysteine, ends with the phenylalanine, and has 12 residues. CDR3 DNA is the only sequence kept; it has 36 bases, read in frame from the first base. From the germline V gene, CDR1 is MNHEY and CDR2 is SVGAGI. Enrolling through a virtual design, the prospective study's participants ranged in age from roughly 18 to 95 years and lived across 24 United States geographic areas. To assign participants to cohorts, the prospective study relied on clinical history that participants themselves reported in a screening survey and a study questionnaire. For ImmuneRACE Cohort 3, a participant was defined as recovered based on two consecutive negative NP/OP PCR tests, clearance by a healthcare professional, or resolution of symptoms. In the prospective study, whole blood, serum and a nasopharyngeal or oropharyngeal swab were collected from each participant by mobile phlebotomists. Participants in the prospective study had the option to provide additional blood draws and questionnaires over an approximately 2-month period. Blood samples from the prospective study were shipped frozen or at room temperature prior to DNA extraction.

The table lists this clone with a count of one. Its antigen is currently not known. Within one base of it there is no much larger clone, and no base qualities were kept. TCRbeta CDR3 regions were amplified from genomic DNA by means of the immunoSEQ Assay, a bias-controlled multiplex PCR. As for how the authors treated the data: The number of nucleated cells in each sample was estimated from the amplification of reference gene primers within the assay. Sequence reads were collapsed and filtered to measure the absolute abundance of every unique TCRbeta CDR3 rearrangement. For each sample, productive Simpson clonality was calculated as the square root of Simpson's diversity index over productive rearrangements. TCRdb provides this immuneACCESS table in a form limited to in-frame rearrangements. Some clones are lacking; in checked studies, under half of them reflect an unresolved V gene, and why the rest are absent is not known. Clone size and the V and J calls come from that table; the DNA yielded D and trimming. The sample data list around 280,000 clones, and around nine tenths of these were observed just once. Together, the top ten hold roughly 6.3% of the sample.

Sequencing was performed on PBMCs or T cells enriched from blood (not recorded which). This TCR was sampled from a woman in her 40s who had recovered from COVID-19. This chain is built from TRBV6-5 and TRBJ2-4, and 9 junctional nucleotides match TRBD1. In nucleotide form, the sequence is TGTGCCAGTGGACAGGGGCCTGGCATTCAGTACTTC. Translation gives CASGQGPGIQYF.